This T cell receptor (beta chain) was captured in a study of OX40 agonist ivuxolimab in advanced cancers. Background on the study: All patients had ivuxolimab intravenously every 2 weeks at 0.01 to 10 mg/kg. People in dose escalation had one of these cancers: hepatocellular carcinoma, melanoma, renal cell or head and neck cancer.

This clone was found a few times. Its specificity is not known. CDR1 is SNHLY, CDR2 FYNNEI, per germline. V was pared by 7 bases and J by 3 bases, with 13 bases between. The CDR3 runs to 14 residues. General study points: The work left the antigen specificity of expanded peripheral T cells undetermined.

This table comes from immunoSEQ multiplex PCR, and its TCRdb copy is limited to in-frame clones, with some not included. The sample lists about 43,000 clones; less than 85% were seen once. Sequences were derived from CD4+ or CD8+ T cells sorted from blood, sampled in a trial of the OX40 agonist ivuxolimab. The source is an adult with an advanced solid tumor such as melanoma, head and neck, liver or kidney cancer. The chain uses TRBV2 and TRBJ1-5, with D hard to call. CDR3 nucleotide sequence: TGTGCCAGCACCCGGCTCAGAAACAATCAGCCCCAGCATTTT. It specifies CASTRLRNNQPQHF.